This T cell receptor (beta chain) was retrieved from a study of T cells in Graves' hyperthyroidism and ophthalmopathy. Study-level findings and limits: With a median lead of approximately 6 months before onset, the model predicted ophthalmopathy. Also found in blood were most expanded thyroid clonotypes above 0.001.

This clonotype was seen ten or more times. The target antigen is unknown. Newly diagnosed hyperthyroidism, duration under 2 months, in patients aged 18 to 65. The V gene's germline CDR1 is ENHRY and CDR2 SYGVKD. The CDR3 has 17 residues. Trimming took off 6 bases at V and 0 bases at J, with 20 bases between the two ends. From RNA transcripts, TCR beta CDR3 regions were amplified. Carried out on the TCR CDR3, a first-round RT-PCR used the HTBI primer set. A single record per CDR3 protein comes from TCRdb applying MiXCR to the multiplex PCR reads. The repertoire holds about 580,000 distinct CDR3 sequences, with 40% to 55% as singletons.

The chain couples TRBV10-3 to TRBJ1-1; no definite D call. The sequenced sample consisted of peripheral blood or thyroid tissue (not recorded which). This sequence originates from a woman aged 18 to 35 with Graves' hyperthyroidism. CDR3 amino acids: CAIRGRVGGQMNTEAFF. CDR3 in DNA: TGTGCCATCAGAGGCAGAGTGGGCGGGCAGATGAACACTGAAGCTTTCTTT.